A selection of T cell receptor beta chains follows, all from one sample in a study of T cells after yellow fever vaccination. TCRdb re-analysed the 5' RACE reads in MiXCR, keeping a single row per CDR3 protein. The repertoire holds hundreds of thousands of distinct CDR3 sequences, with 15% to 20% as singletons. Sequences were derived from PBMCs, sampled before the yellow fever booster vaccination. These receptors were obtained from a man younger than 35 who received the YFV17D yellow fever vaccine. Both conserved end residues are part of each CDR3. The order of the fields is J gene, D gene, V gene, clone size, CDR3 DNA, CDR3 protein. D genes are given only for firm matches. Part of the rows lack a size; the others show once, few, many or a class for expanded clones.

TRBJ2-3,.,TRBV5-1,.,TGCGCCAGCAGCACAACTCCGGGGGACACAGATACGCAGTATTTT,CASSTTPGDTDTQYF
TRBJ1-1,TRBD1,TRBV7-9,few,TGTGCCAGCAGCGACAGGGGCCCTGAAGCTTTCTTT,CASSDRGPEAFF
TRBJ2-5,.,TRBV20-1,few,TGCAGTGCTAAGGACCGAGAAGAGACCCAGTACTTC,CSAKDREETQYF
TRBJ1-2,.,TRBV7-2,.,TGTGCCAGCAGCTTCGAGAGGCTACAGGGCTACACCTTC,CASSFERLQGYTF
TRBJ1-3,.,TRBV20-1,large,TGCAGTGCTCGTGGAAACACCATATATTTT,CSARGNTIYF
TRBJ2-5,TRBD2,TRBV12-3/TRBV12-4,few,TGTGCCAGCAGTCGACTAGCTTTGGAGGAGACCCAGTACTTC,CASSRLALEETQYF
TRBJ1-5,.,TRBV20-1,few,TGCAGTGCTCCAGCGTTTAACAATCAGCCCCAGCATTTT,CSAPAFNNQPQHF
TRBJ1-2,TRBD1,TRBV6-6,.,TGTGCCAGCCGCCCTCAGGGGGCGTCTGGCTACACCTTC,CASRPQGASGYTF
TRBJ1-1,.,TRBV7-9,.,TGTGCCAGCACCCAAGATGGACAGCTGATGAACACTGAAGCTTTCTTT,CASTQDGQLMNTEAFF
TRBJ2-7,TRBD2,TRBV29-1,.,TGCAGCGTTGCCCCTAGCGGGGGGGTGTACGAGCAGTACTTC,CSVAPSGGVYEQYF
TRBJ2-3,.,TRBV4-1,.,TGCGCCAGCAGCCCCTCGGAGGGGACGGGAGATACGCAGTATTTT,CASSPSEGTGDTQYF
TRBJ1-2,TRBD1,TRBV4-3,.,TGCGCCAGCAGCCAAGAACACAGGGGCAGTGGCTACACCTTC,CASSQEHRGSGYTF
TRBJ1-2,.,TRBV4-3,few,TGCGCCAGCAGCCAAGGGGCGCAGGGCTACACCTTC,CASSQGAQGYTF
TRBJ1-2,.,TRBV7-9,.,TGTGCCAGCAGCCGTCTTTCCCACGGGGAAAACTATGGCTACACCTTC,CASSRLSHGENYGYTF
TRBJ1-1,TRBD1,TRBV29-1,few,TGCAGCCCGGGGGGGACAGGAATGAACACTGAAGCTTTCTTT,CSPGGTGMNTEAFF
TRBJ1-2,.,TRBV20-1,.,TGCAGTGCTAGGAGGCCAGTTGATGATGGCTACACCTTC,CSARRPVDDGYTF
TRBJ2-3,.,TRBV11-2,.,TGTGCCAGCAGCTTAGCCGCCACAGATACGCAGTATTTT,CASSLAATDTQYF
TRBJ1-1,.,TRBV3-1,few,TGTGCCAGCAGCCATGAGGGAAGAACTGAAGCTTTCTTT,CASSHEGRTEAFF
TRBJ1-5,.,TRBV4-1,few,TGCGCCAGCAGCGTCTCGGGGACGCTTAACCAGCCCCAGCATTTT,CASSVSGTLNQPQHF
TRBJ2-6,TRBD1,TRBV10-3,few,TGTGCCATCAGAACCGGGACAGGGGACTCTGGGGCCAACGTCCTGACTTTC,CAIRTGTGDSGANVLTF
TRBJ1-4,TRBD1,TRBV20-1,.,TGCAGTGCATCGGACAGGGTTGAAAAACTGTTTTTT,CSASDRVEKLFF
TRBJ2-7,TRBD2,TRBV6-5,few,TGTGCCAGCAGAATACGGACTAGCGGGGGCTACGAGCAGTACTTC,CASRIRTSGGYEQYF